A selection of T cell receptor beta chains follows, all from one sample in a study of neurological immune-mediated disorders. A single record per CDR3 protein comes from TCRdb applying MiXCR to the 5' RACE reads. The sample has fewer than 50,000 distinct CDR3 sequences; approximately 12% are singletons. The sample comprised PBMCs. Receptors originate from a man aged 25 to 40 in good health. CDR3s include the opening cysteine and the closing phenylalanine or tryptophan. A D gene is named only where the DNA matches it firmly. Some rows mark clone size as missing; the rest say once, few, many or name a class of expanded clone.

TRBD2 | TRBJ2-1 | TRBV20-1 | NA | CNTDVAGPYNEQFF | TGCAATACTGACGTAGCGGGACCATACAATGAGCAGTTCTTC
NA | TRBJ1-1 | TRBV14 | many | CASSQAGPLNTEAFF | TGTGCCAGCAGCCAAGCCGGGCCGTTGAACACTGAAGCTTTCTTT
TRBD1 | TRBJ2-1 | TRBV7-9 | NA | CASSLDVGQGSLSYNEQFF | TGTGCCAGCAGCTTAGACGTGGGACAGGGTTCTTTATCCTACAATGAGCAGTTCTTC
NA | TRBJ2-3 | TRBV5-1 | many | CASSLAGSGSTDTQYF | TGCGCCAGCAGCTTGGCCGGGAGCGGGAGCACAGATACGCAGTATTTT
NA | TRBJ2-2 | TRBV7-8 | many | CANQAEEGRTGELFF | TGTGCCAACCAAGCGGAAGAGGGACGGACCGGGGAGCTGTTTTTT
NA | TRBJ2-3 | TRBV27 | many | CASSKRLRTVSTDTQYF | TGTGCCAGCAGTAAACGACTCCGGACCGTGAGCACAGATACGCAGTATTTT
NA | TRBJ2-1 | TRBV11-3 | many | CASSSWDNEQFF | TGTGCCAGCAGCTCCTGGGACAATGAGCAGTTCTTC
NA | TRBJ1-1 | TRBV2 | many | CASRGVGVGTEAFF | TGTGCCAGCAGGGGGGTCGGCGTTGGCACTGAAGCTTTCTTT
NA | TRBJ2-7 | TRBV28 | many | CASSFSDLGEEQYF | TGTGCCAGCAGTTTCTCCGACCTTGGGGAAGAGCAGTACTTC
NA | TRBJ1-3 | TRBV9 | NA | CDSSVAGTGNTIYF | TGTGACAGCAGCGTAGCAGGGACTGGAAACACCATATATTTT
TRBD1 | TRBJ2-2 | TRBV12-3/TRBV12-4 | many | CASSFGPGQGVGELFF | TGTGCCAGCAGTTTCGGTCCGGGACAGGGTGTCGGGGAGCTGTTTTTT
NA | TRBJ2-3 | TRBV11-2 | NA | CASQENRVMTQYF | TGTGCCAGCCAAGAGAATAGGGTTATGACGCAGTATTTT
TRBD2 | TRBJ2-1 | TRBV2 | many | CASSEIIAGGIF | TGTGCCAGCAGTGAGATTATAGCGGGAGGAATCTTC
TRBD2 | TRBJ2-2 | TRBV7-3 | many | CASSLLGGENGELFF | TGTGCCAGCAGCTTACTCGGGGGGGAGAACGGGGAGCTGTTTTTT
TRBD1 | TRBJ2-1 | TRBV7-2 | many | CASSAGTGFDEQFF | TGTGCCAGCAGCGCCGGGACAGGGTTTGATGAGCAGTTCTTC
NA | TRBJ2-5 | TRBV20-1 | many | CSAISRDFQETQYF | TGCAGTGCTATTTCTCGGGACTTCCAAGAGACCCAGTACTTC
NA | TRBJ1-6 | TRBV7-2 | many | CASSSSAGRPVVSPLHF | TGTGCCAGCAGCTCGTCGGCCGGACGGCCGGTTGTGTCACCCCTCCACTTT
NA | TRBJ2-2 | TRBV21-1 | many | CASSFYSTGHGELFF | TGTGCCAGCAGCTTCTACTCGACAGGGCACGGGGAGCTGTTTTTT
NA | TRBJ2-5 | TRBV11-2 | many | CASSPSAATQYF | TGTGCCAGCAGCCCGAGTGCGGCGACCCAGTACTTC
TRBD2 | TRBJ2-1 | TRBV20-1 | many | CSAREGTSGSSYNEQFF | TGCAGTGCTAGAGAAGGGACTAGCGGGAGCTCCTACAATGAGCAGTTCTTC
TRBD1 | TRBJ1-2 | TRBV10-2 | few | CASSESTGGNYGYTF | TGCGCCAGCAGTGAGTCGACAGGGGGTAACTATGGCTACACCTTC
NA | TRBJ2-3 | TRBV20-1 | many | CSASGGQEGGTDTQYF | TGCAGTGCTAGTGGTGGACAGGAGGGCGGCACAGATACGCAGTATTTT
NA | TRBJ2-7 | TRBV5-1 | many | CASSLNGVGEQYF | TGCGCCAGCAGCTTGAACGGGGTTGGCGAGCAGTACTTC
TRBD1 | TRBJ2-1 | TRBV5-1 | many | CASSRGTGYEGSYNEQFF | TGCGCCAGCAGTCGGGGGACAGGGTACGAAGGGTCCTACAATGAGCAGTTCTTC
TRBD2 | TRBJ2-1 | TRBV5-1 | NA | CASSKGLAGIAVNNEQFF | TGCGCCAGCAGCAAGGGACTAGCGGGTATCGCGGTCAACAATGAGCAGTTCTTC
TRBD1 | TRBJ2-5 | TRBV5-1 | many | CASSGGQGETQYF | TGCGCCAGCAGCGGCGGACAGGGAGAGACCCAGTACTTC
TRBD1 | TRBJ1-4 | TRBV5-1 | many | CASSSGQGSEKLFF | TGCGCCAGCAGCTCGGGACAGGGAAGTGAAAAACTGTTTTTT
NA | TRBJ2-5 | TRBV12-3/TRBV12-4 | few | CASSLGGGLETQYF | TGTGCCAGCAGTTTAGGTGGGGGCTTAGAGACCCAGTACTTC
NA | TRBJ2-2 | TRBV5-1 | many | CASSQRTANTGELFF | TGCGCCAGCAGCCAAAGGACTGCGAACACCGGGGAGCTGTTTTTT
NA | TRBJ1-1 | TRBV28 | many | CASSNIPNTEAFF | TGTGCCAGCAGTAACATTCCGAACACTGAAGCTTTCTTT
NA | TRBJ1-1 | TRBV6-5 | many | CASSYRDSEAFF | TGTGCCAGCAGTTACAGAGACAGTGAAGCTTTCTTT